Sequencing of this TCR beta chain was carried out in a study of CD8+ T cells in alopecia areata. Study-wide findings and caveats: Among the 100 top clones, expanded CD8+ clones, like scalp clonality, were significantly decreased by tofacitinib.

As regards this clone: Its antigen is unknown.

This CDR3 is 13 amino acids long. Per germline, CDR1 GTSNPN and CDR2 SVGIG (reference sequence). The V and J ends lost 2 bases and 7 bases, in that order; junction bases with no gene match: 5. Specified treatment: oral pan-JAK inhibitor, 5-10 mg twice daily. Extracted RNA was reverse transcribed into cDNA, the sequencing template. Here immunoSEQ multiplex PCR was the method, and the copy in TCRdb shows in-frame clones only, minus some. This table holds fewer than 250,000 clones, more than 50% found once. This chain joins TRBV30 and TRBJ2-1; TRBD2 matches at 7 bases. The clonotype was recovered from a human donor with alopecia areata. The sample was CD4+ T cells sorted from blood, taken at week 24, from a patient treated with tofacitinib. CDR3 sequence reads: CAWSSGIRNEQFF. The CDR3 nucleotides read TGTGCCTGGAGTAGCGGGATTAGGAATGAGCAGTTCTTC.